This TCR beta chain was captured by sequencing in a study of OX40 agonist ivuxolimab in advanced cancers. TCRdb keeps only in-frame clones here, not all; method: immunoSEQ multiplex PCR. The sample lists about 94,000 clones, roughly 84% occurring once. Drawing of blood for sampling happened at baseline, at cycle 4 day 1, and at cycle 7 day 1. This sequence originates from an adult with an advanced solid tumor such as melanoma, head and neck, liver or kidney cancer. The sequences come from CD4+ or CD8+ T cells sorted from blood, collected in a trial of the OX40 agonist ivuxolimab.

The CDR3 nucleotides are TGCGCCAGCAGCCAGCGGGACTCGATCACAGATACGCAGTATTTT. Its translation: CASSQRDSITDTQYF. The gene calls are TRBV4-1 and TRBJ2-3; D is possibly TRBD2 (6 bases). V lost 3 bases, J lost 2 bases, and 12 bases lay in between. The germline V gene encodes CDR1 MGHRA and CDR2 YSYEKL. The CDR3 contains 15 residues.